These 14 T cell receptor beta chains were sequenced from one sample in a study of blood T cell repertoires in COVID-19. The data were produced by immunoSEQ multiplex PCR, yet TCRdb's version contains in-frame clones alone and is incomplete. Here the sample spans about 37,000 clones, roughly 86% being singletons. The sequenced material came from peripheral blood. All receptors derive from a human donor in a cohort sampled during active COVID-19.

V usage is TRBV6-5 and J usage is TRBJ1-5; D remains unclear. The CDR3 has 14 residues. The germline gives CDR1 MNHEY, CDR2 SVGAGI. The V end was cut by 6 bases, the J end by 6 bases, with 15 bases between. The CDR3 bases are TGTGCCAGCAGGACGGCCGTGCGGGCTCAGCCCCAGCATTTT. Amino acid sequence: CASRTAVRAQPQHF.

The chain joins TRBV18 to TRBJ1-1; D unresolved. V was pared by 0 bases and J by 9 bases, with 20 bases between. This CDR3 has 16 residues. CDR1 and CDR2 from the germline V gene are KGHSH and LQKENI. The CDR3 spells CASSPPEIGSAGKAFF. For the CDR3, the DNA is TGTGCCAGCTCACCACCCGAGATAGGATCGGCGGGTAAAGCTTTCTTT.

The rearrangement uses TRBV9 and TRBJ2-3; TRBD2 matches at 11 bases. Losses at the gene ends were 4 bases for V and 5 bases for J; bases not matched to a gene: 15. CDR3 length: 18 amino acids. Germline V gene data show CDR1 as SGDLS and CDR2 as YYNGEE. In nucleotides, the CDR3 is TGTGCCAGCAGCCCCCGAGCGCAGACTAGCGGGATAGTAGATACGCAGTATTTT. It codes for CASSPRAQTSGIVDTQYF.

The chain has TRBV7-9 and TRBJ2-5; 11 positions match TRBD2. The ends lost 0 bases at V and 4 bases at J; junction bases unmatched: 4. CDR3 length: 16 residues. Germline CDR1 SEHNR, CDR2 FQNEAQ (reference sequence). The CDR3 is CASSLAASGGIETQYF. In DNA form, the CDR3 reads TGTGCCAGCAGCTTAGCGGCTAGCGGGGGGATAGAGACCCAGTACTTC.

This chain uses TRBV30 with TRBJ2-3, with 10 nucleotides matching TRBD1. Trimming cost V 3 bases and J 5 bases; bases outside gene matches: 5. Germline CDR1 reads GTSNPN; CDR2 reads SVGIG (reference sequence). The length of the CDR3 is 14 residues. Written as DNA, the CDR3 is TGTGCCTGGAGAGGGACAGGGGTACGAGATACGCAGTATTTT. Encoded protein: CAWRGTGVRDTQYF.

This clone was seen once. The rearrangement joins TRBV5-1 to TRBJ2-5; 7 bases are a match to TRBD1. The CDR3 runs 16 residues. CDR1 and CDR2 from the germline V gene are SGHRS and YFSETQ. Losses at the gene ends were 0 bases for V and 0 bases for J; bases not matched to a gene: 5. The CDR3 nucleotides are TGCGCCAGCAGCTTGGAAGTTGGGACAGACCAAGAGACCCAGTACTTC. Translated, it gives CASSLEVGTDQETQYF.

J is TRBJ2-4 and V is TRBV5-1; 8 bases are shared with TRBD1. CDR3 length equals 15 residues. Trimming at V came to 0 bases and at J to 4 bases, leaving 3 bases not matched to a gene. The germline gives CDR1 SGHRS, CDR2 YFSETQ. The CDR3 spells CASSLEGQDKNIQYF. The CDR3 bases are TGCGCCAGCAGCTTGGAGGGACAGGATAAAAACATTCAGTACTTC.

This clone was seen just once. The V call is TRBV5-1, the J call TRBJ1-1, with TRBD1 as a possible D gene (5 bases). Germline V CDR1 and CDR2: SGHRS, YFSETQ. V was trimmed by 4 bases and J by 5 bases, leaving 18 bases between them. This CDR3 has 15 residues. This CDR3 reads CASSPGTWGETEAFF. The CDR3 coding sequence is TGCGCCAGCAGCCCGGGCACCTGGGGGGAGACTGAAGCTTTCTTT. Together with reference TRBV5-1 and TRBJ1-1, the CDR3 gives the full variable domain: KAGVTQTPRYLIKTRGQQVTLSCSPISGHRSVSWYQQTPGQGLQFLFEYFSETQRNKGNFPGRFSGRQFSNSRSEMNVSTLELGDSALYLCASSPGTWGETEAFFGQGTRLTVV.

The chain carries TRBV20-1 and TRBJ2-7, with TRBD2 as a possible D gene (7 bases). The CDR3 consists of 14 residues. V gave up 3 bases and J gave up 7 bases, with 19 bases separating them. Germline lookup yields CDR1 DFQATT and CDR2 SNEGSKA (reference sequence). The CDR3 loop reads CSASKGEGGREQYF. The CDR3, as DNA: TGCAGTGCTAGTAAGGGGGAGGGCGGCCGGGAGCAGTACTTC.

V and J are TRBV28 and TRBJ1-5; D perhaps matches TRBD1 (6 bases). Trimming took off 6 bases at V and 5 bases at J, with 11 bases between the two ends. The CDR3 is made up of 13 amino acids. CDR1 and CDR2 from the germline V gene are MDHEN and SYDVKM. CDR3 DNA sequence: TGTGCCAGCAGGGCCCGGACAGATCAGCCCCAGCATTTT. This gives the protein CASRARTDQPQHF.

The rearrangement uses TRBV5-5 and TRBJ2-1, with 11 bases matching TRBD2. With 4 bases clipped from V and 0 bases from J, the junction kept 6 bases outside the gene matches. Germline V gives CDR1 SGHKS, CDR2 YYEKEE (reference sequence). This CDR3 spans 17 amino acids. Here the CDR3 reads CASSRTSGWSSYNEQFF. CDR3 DNA: TGTGCCAGCAGCAGGACTAGCGGGTGGAGCTCCTACAATGAGCAGTTCTTC.

The V call is TRBV7-9, the J call TRBJ1-2, with D possibly being TRBD1 (6 bases). The CDR3 totals 14 residues. Germline V gene sequence: CDR1 SEHNR, CDR2 FQNEAQ (reference sequence). V was shortened by 6 bases and J by 8 bases, with 19 bases between the two germline ends. As DNA, the CDR3 is TGTGCCAGCAGTTTACTCGGACAGCGACTGGGCTACACCTTC. This gives the protein CASSLLGQRLGYTF.

The chain joins TRBV30 to TRBJ2-1, with 14 bases lining up with TRBD2. The CDR3 runs 20 residues. Germline CDR1 and CDR2: GTSNPN and SVGIG (reference sequence). The junction had 10 bases not matched to a gene; V was cut back by 0 bases and J by 0 bases. This CDR3 reads CAWSVSGTSGGYFSYNEQFF. DNA of the CDR3: TGTGCCTGGAGTGTTAGTGGGACTAGCGGGGGATATTTCTCCTACAATGAGCAGTTCTTC.

The chain carries TRBV6-2 or TRBV6-3 and TRBJ2-2; maybe TRBD2 (6 bases). V was pared by 5 bases and J by 1 base, with 11 bases between. The germline V gene encodes CDR1 MNHEY and CDR2 SVGEGT. CDR3 length equals 15 residues. The CDR3 reads CASSQSGRNTGELFF. The CDR3 DNA reads TGTGCCAGCAGTCAGAGCGGGCGGAACACCGGGGAGCTGTTTTTT.